This is a list of T cell receptor beta chains from one sample in a study of beta chain features in type 1 diabetes. Clones were read by immunoSEQ multiplex PCR, and TCRdb kept only the in-frame ones, dropping some. The profile shows 150,000 to 200,000 clones, roughly 9.1% of them singletons. Sequenced input: central memory CD4+ T cells from blood. Receptors were obtained from a woman under 30 in good health. Each CDR3 is given with its conserved first and last residue. D genes are given only for firm matches. Clone size is shown for a subset of rows, as once, few, many or a class of expanded clone.

>TRBV5-1|-|TRBJ2-2|-
CASSFLPSRNTGELFF
TGCGCCAGCAGCTTCCTTCCTAGCCGGAACACCGGGGAGCTGTTTTTT
>TRBV5-1|TRBD1|TRBJ2-6|few
CASSLDGAPTGISGANVLTF
TGCGCCAGCAGCTTGGATGGGGCCCCGACAGGGATCTCTGGGGCCAACGTCCTGACTTTC
>TRBV18|TRBD1|TRBJ1-5|few
CASSPLQGGNQPQHF
TGTGCCAGCTCACCCTTACAGGGGGGCAATCAGCCCCAGCATTTT
>TRBV6-1|-|TRBJ1-5|-
CASTKPGLDNQPQHF
TGTGCCAGCACAAAACCGGGACTTGACAATCAGCCCCAGCATTTT
>TRBV4-1|-|TRBJ1-1|few
CASSQDSVKAFF
TGCGCCAGCAGCCAAGACAGCGTAAAAGCTTTCTTT
>TRBV30|-|TRBJ1-2|few
CAWRDGGGYTF
TGTGCCTGGAGAGACGGCGGCGGCTACACCTTC
>TRBV5-1|-|TRBJ2-1|few
CASSLQGGGLSYNEQFF
TGCGCCAGCAGCTTACAAGGGGGGGGACTCTCCTACAATGAGCAGTTCTTC
>TRBV11-3|TRBD2|TRBJ2-2|-
CASSEGTSGSTGELFF
TGTGCCAGCAGCGAAGGGACTAGCGGGAGTACCGGGGAGCTGTTTTTT
>TRBV4-3|TRBD1|TRBJ1-3|few
CASSQATGNTIYF
TGCGCCAGCAGCCAAGCGACAGGGAACACCATATATTTT
>TRBV7-9|-|TRBJ2-7|-
CASSLRGSTYEQYF
TGTGCCAGCAGCTTAAGGGGGAGTACCTACGAGCAGTACTTC
>TRBV6-6|TRBD2|TRBJ2-7|few
CASSYPLSGGSYEQYF
TGTGCCAGCAGTTACCCCCTATCGGGGGGCTCCTACGAGCAGTACTTC
>TRBV10-3|-|TRBJ2-3|-
CAISPRDLASTDTQYF
TGTGCCATCAGCCCCCGGGACTTAGCTAGCACAGATACGCAGTATTTT
>TRBV5-1|-|TRBJ1-5|many
CASSLDTGHNQPQHF
TGCGCCAGCAGCTTGGATACAGGGCACAATCAGCCCCAGCATTTT
>TRBV5-1|TRBD2|TRBJ2-5|-
CASSLVGPSGELETQYF
TGCGCCAGCAGCTTGGTGGGTCCTAGCGGGGAACTAGAGACCCAGTACTTC
>TRBV5-1|-|TRBJ2-7|few
CASSFQGSTHEQYF
TGCGCCAGCAGCTTTCAGGGATCAACCCACGAGCAGTACTTC
>TRBV5-6|TRBD1|TRBJ2-1|-
CASSFGIGQGLLNEQFF
TGTGCCAGCAGCTTTGGAATAGGACAGGGTCTATTAAATGAGCAGTTCTTC
>TRBV30|-|TRBJ1-2|few
CAAEVDASGYTF
TGTGCCGCCGAGGTGGATGCCAGCGGGTACACCTTC
>TRBV4-2|-|TRBJ2-1|-
CASSQDHSYNEQFF
TGTGCCAGCAGCCAAGACCACAGCTACAATGAGCAGTTCTTC
>TRBV5-1|-|TRBJ2-1|-
CASSRRSSGSYNEQFF
TGCGCCAGCAGCCGAAGATCCAGCGGTTCCTACAATGAGCAGTTCTTC
>TRBV7-9|TRBD2|TRBJ2-1|-
CASSLALAGGYNEQFF
TGTGCCAGCAGCTTAGCGCTAGCGGGAGGGTACAATGAGCAGTTCTTC
>TRBV7-9|TRBD1|TRBJ2-7|-
CASSLGTGNPHEQYF
TGTGCCAGCAGCCTGGGGACAGGGAACCCCCACGAGCAGTACTTC
>TRBV9|TRBD2|TRBJ2-7|-
CASSVGRAVEEQYF
TGTGCCAGCAGCGTCGGGAGGGCGGTCGAGGAGCAGTACTTC
>TRBV11-3|TRBD2|TRBJ2-1|-
CASSVTSGVYNEQFF
TGTGCCAGCAGCGTGACTAGCGGGGTGTACAATGAGCAGTTCTTC
>TRBV7-9|TRBD1|TRBJ1-1|few
CASSSGQGFTEAFF
TGTGCCAGCAGTTCGGGACAGGGATTTACTGAAGCTTTCTTT
>TRBV6-1|-|TRBJ2-7|-
CASSEVPLEGEQYF
TGTGCCAGCAGTGAAGTTCCGTTGGAGGGCGAGCAGTACTTC
>TRBV7-9|TRBD1|TRBJ1-2|few
CASSSGTGLRYTF
TGTGCCAGCAGCTCCGGGACAGGGCTCCGCTACACCTTC
>TRBV2|TRBD1|TRBJ2-5|many
CASSGDRAGETQYF
TGTGCCAGCAGTGGCGACAGGGCTGGAGAGACCCAGTACTTC
>TRBV7-9|-|TRBJ2-7|few
CASSLAQGTYEQYF
TGTGCCAGCAGCTTAGCACAGGGTACCTACGAGCAGTACTTC
>TRBV28|TRBD1|TRBJ2-5|few
CASSLSLIRGGKKTQYF
TGTGCCAGCAGTTTGTCTCTCATTAGAGGGGGCAAAAAGACCCAGTACTTC
>TRBV6-5|-|TRBJ1-2|-
CASSPLRDGYGYTF
TGTGCCAGCAGCCCTCTTAGAGACGGGTATGGCTACACCTTC
>TRBV9|-|TRBJ2-7|-
CASSQSRVSYEQYF
TGTGCCAGCAGCCAAAGCAGGGTAAGCTACGAGCAGTACTTC
>TRBV6-6|TRBD1|TRBJ1-4|-
CASSYSEGQKLFF
TGTGCCAGCAGTTACTCGGAGGGACAGAAACTGTTTTTT
>TRBV2|-|TRBJ2-7|-
CASSEQGQSYEQYF
TGTGCCAGCAGCGAACAAGGACAGTCCTACGAGCAGTACTTC
>TRBV7-3|TRBD2|TRBJ2-1|few
CASSLAGGSTEQFF
TGTGCCAGCAGCCTAGCGGGGGGGAGCACTGAGCAGTTCTTC
>TRBV2|-|TRBJ1-1|many
CASSKEVTEAFF
TGTGCCAGCAGCAAAGAGGTCACTGAAGCTTTCTTT
>TRBV18|-|TRBJ1-1|few
CASSPRDTTEAFF
TGTGCCAGCTCACCCCGCGACACCACTGAAGCTTTCTTT
>TRBV2|-|TRBJ2-2|-
CASSYTNTGELFF
TGTGCCAGCAGTTATACGAACACCGGGGAGCTGTTTTTT
>TRBV2|-|TRBJ1-1|few
CASITEAFF
TGTGCCAGCATAACTGAAGCTTTCTTT
>TRBV27|-|TRBJ2-7|-
CASARDSLSYEQYF
TGTGCCAGCGCGCGGGACAGCCTATCCTACGAGCAGTACTTC
>TRBV7-9|TRBD2|TRBJ2-1|-
CASSLVPAGGPHEQFF
TGTGCCAGCAGCTTAGTACCAGCGGGAGGGCCCCATGAGCAGTTCTTC
>TRBV18|TRBD2|TRBJ2-7|-
CASSPPSSGGHEQYF
TGTGCCAGCTCACCACCGTCTAGCGGGGGCCACGAGCAGTACTTC
>TRBV6-5|TRBD2|TRBJ2-3|few
CASSSLAGGEADTQYF
TGTGCCAGCAGTTCGCTAGCGGGGGGTGAGGCAGATACGCAGTATTTT
>TRBV6-5|-|TRBJ2-7|-
CASSTLGRSSYEQYF
TGTGCCAGCAGTACCCTGGGGCGTAGCTCCTACGAGCAGTACTTC
>TRBV4-3|-|TRBJ2-7|few
CASSRDTAYEQYF
TGCGCCAGCAGCCGGGACACCGCCTACGAGCAGTACTTC
>TRBV4-1|TRBD1|TRBJ1-1|-
CASSPTFDRDAEAFF
TGCGCCAGCAGCCCTACCTTTGACAGGGATGCTGAAGCTTTCTTT
>TRBV2|-|TRBJ1-6|few
CASSEFGQSSF
TGTGCCAGCAGTGAATTTGGTCAGTCGTCTTTT
>TRBV5-1|-|TRBJ2-7|-
CASSLDRAYEQYF
TGCGCCAGCAGTCTGGACAGAGCCTACGAGCAGTACTTC
>TRBV6-6|-|TRBJ1-1|few
CASIQPESPEAFF
TGTGCCAGCATCCAACCCGAGAGCCCTGAAGCTTTCTTT
>TRBV11-3|TRBD1|TRBJ1-1|-
CASSLGGQVDTEAFF
TGTGCCAGCAGCCTAGGGGGACAGGTCGACACTGAAGCTTTCTTT
>TRBV18|-|TRBJ2-3|few
CASSPNGRGSTDTQYF
TGTGCCAGCTCACCAAACGGGCGGGGATCCACAGATACGCAGTATTTT
>TRBV7-2|TRBD1|TRBJ2-7|many
CASSRGTGGLPYEQYF
TGTGCCAGCAGCCGCGGGACAGGTGGCCTTCCCTACGAGCAGTACTTC
>TRBV18|-|TRBJ1-5|few
CASSPGPGDQPQHF
TGTGCCAGCTCACCCGGCCCGGGGGATCAGCCCCAGCATTTT
>TRBV7-8|TRBD2|TRBJ2-7|many
CASSPAGGLEQYF
TGTGCCAGCAGCCCGGCGGGAGGCCTCGAGCAGTACTTC
>TRBV11-2|-|TRBJ2-1|-
CASSLIDGGEQFF
TGTGCCAGCAGCTTAATAGATGGTGGTGAGCAGTTCTTC
>TRBV4-1|TRBD2|TRBJ2-7|-
CASSQLAGVYEQYF
TGCGCCAGCAGCCAACTAGCGGGAGTGTACGAGCAGTACTTC